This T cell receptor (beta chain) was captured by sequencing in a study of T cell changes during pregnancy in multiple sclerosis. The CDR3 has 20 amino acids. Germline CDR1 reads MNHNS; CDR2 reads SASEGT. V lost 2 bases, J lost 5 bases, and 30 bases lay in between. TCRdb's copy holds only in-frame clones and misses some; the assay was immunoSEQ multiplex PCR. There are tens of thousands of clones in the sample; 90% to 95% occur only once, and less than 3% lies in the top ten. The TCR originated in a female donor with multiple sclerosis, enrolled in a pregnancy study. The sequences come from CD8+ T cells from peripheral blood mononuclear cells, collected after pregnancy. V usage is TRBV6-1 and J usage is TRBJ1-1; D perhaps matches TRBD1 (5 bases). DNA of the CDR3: TGTGCCAGCAGTGAATCTATAGTGGGTTACGGGGACTGGTCGGAAACTGAAGCTTTCTTT. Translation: CASSESIVGYGDWSETEAFF.